The 2 T cell receptor beta chains in this list originate from one sample, sequenced in a study of blood T cells in healthy people across ages. The authors ran a second PCR of about 6 to 12 cycles using a sample-barcoded 5' primer and a J-beta primer mix. TCRdb re-called the 5' RACE reads through MiXCR, storing one row per CDR3 protein. The sample holds roughly 800,000 distinct CDR3 sequences, 58% seen once. The source material was blood. Receptors originate from a man younger than 40 in good health.

The chain recombines TRBV7-2 with TRBJ2-7; TRBD1 agrees at 8 bases. J lost 7 bases, V lost 5 bases, and 10 bases had no gene match. This CDR3 contains 14 residues. Germline V gives CDR1 SGHTA, CDR2 FQGNSA. CDR3 bases: TGTGCCAGCAGCCAGGGGGCATTACTACGAGAGCAGTACTTC. Translated: CASSQGALLREQYF. The full variable domain, rest sourced from reference TRBV7-2 and TRBJ2-7, is GAGVSQSPSNKVTEKGKDVELRCDPISGHTALYWYRQSLGQGLEFLIYFQGNSAPDKSGLPSDRFSAERTGGSVSTLTIQRTQQEDSAVYLCASSQGALLREQYFGPGTRLTVT.

The CDR3 here is CASSQFPGGGQGYEQYF. CDR3 DNA sequence: TGTGCCAGCAGCCAGTTTCCGGGAGGGGGACAGGGCTACGAGCAGTACTTC. The V gene is TRBV7-6, the J gene TRBJ2-7, with D perhaps TRBD1 (9 bases). The CDR3 contains 17 residues. Trimming pared 5 bases from V and 3 bases from J, leaving 23 bases between. Germline CDR1 reads SGHVS; CDR2 reads FNYEAQ.